The present entry profiles one TCR beta chain with its context. These data are taken from a study of blood T cell repertoires in COVID-19. Across the whole study: Samples of COVID-19 (acute and convalescent) were obtained from the United States, Italy and Spain. The cDNA or gDNA used as material had been derived from T cells, B-cell-depleted T cells, or PBMCs.

In the original analysis: Amplification of reference gene primers provided the estimated nucleated cell counts. The repertoire was sequenced with immunoSEQ multiplex PCR; TCRdb's copy has only in-frame clones and lacks some. V and J calls and clone size are as listed in that table; D and trimming were resolved from the DNA. The sample contains 65,000 to 85,000 clones, roughly 90% of which appear only once. The CDR3 spans 15 residues. The V end was cut by 3 bases, the J end by 8 bases, with 16 bases between. Germline assignment: CDR1 LNHDA and CDR2 SQIVND (reference sequence). Sample: peripheral blood. The receptor's source is a man aged 45-65 years with active COVID-19. V gene TRBV19 combines with J gene TRBJ2-2, with D maybe TRBD1 (5 bases). Here the CDR3 DNA reads TGTGCCAGTAGTATTACGGCAGGGTATAGAGGGGAGCTGTTTTTT. Its translation: CASSITAGYRGELFF.